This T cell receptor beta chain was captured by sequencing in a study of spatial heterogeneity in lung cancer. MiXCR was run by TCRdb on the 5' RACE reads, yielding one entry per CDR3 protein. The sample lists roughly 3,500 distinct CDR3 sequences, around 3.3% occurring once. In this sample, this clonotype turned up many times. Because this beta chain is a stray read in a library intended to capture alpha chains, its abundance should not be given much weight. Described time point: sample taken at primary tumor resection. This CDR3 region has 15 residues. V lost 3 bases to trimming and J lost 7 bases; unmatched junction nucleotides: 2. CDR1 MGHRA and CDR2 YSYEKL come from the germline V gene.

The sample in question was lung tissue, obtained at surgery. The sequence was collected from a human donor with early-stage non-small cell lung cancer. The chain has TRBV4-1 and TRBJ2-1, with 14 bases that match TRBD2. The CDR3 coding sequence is TGCGCCAGCAGCCAGGGACTAGCGGGGGAGAATGAGCAGTTCTTC. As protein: CASSQGLAGENEQFF.